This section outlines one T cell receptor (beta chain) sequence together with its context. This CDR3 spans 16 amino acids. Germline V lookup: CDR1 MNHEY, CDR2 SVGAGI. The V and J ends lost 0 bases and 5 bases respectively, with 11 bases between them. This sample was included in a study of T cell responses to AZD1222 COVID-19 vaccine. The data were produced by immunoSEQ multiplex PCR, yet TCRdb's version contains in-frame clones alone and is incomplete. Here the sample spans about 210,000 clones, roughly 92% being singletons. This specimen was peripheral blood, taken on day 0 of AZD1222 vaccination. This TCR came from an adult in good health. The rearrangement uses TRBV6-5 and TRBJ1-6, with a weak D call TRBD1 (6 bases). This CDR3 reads CASSYSGRTDNSPLHF. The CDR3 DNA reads TGTGCCAGCAGTTACTCGGGTCGGACAGATAATTCACCCCTCCACTTT.